This passage covers 8 T cell receptor beta chains from one sample sequenced in a study of cytotoxic CD8 clonotypes in ibrutinib-treated CLL. Using immunoSEQ multiplex PCR, the repertoire was profiled, and TCRdb retains in-frame clones only, with some absent. The sample comprises hundreds of thousands of clones, approximately 70% of which are singletons, and about 6.2% rests with the top ten. Specimen: PBMCs, collected after 12 months of ibrutinib treatment. These receptors came from a human donor with chronic lymphocytic leukemia.

V usage is TRBV5-1 and J usage is TRBJ2-5, with 9 bases matching TRBD2. The germline V gene encodes CDR1 SGHRS and CDR2 YFSETQ. The junction had 12 bases not matched to a gene; V was cut back by 4 bases and J by 2 bases. The CDR3 totals 17 residues. In nucleotides, the CDR3 is TGCGCCAGCAGCGGGGGGCTAGCGGGGAGGGTTCAAGAGACCCAGTACTTC. Its translation: CASSGGLAGRVQETQYF.

The CDR3 DNA follows: TGTGCCAGCAGGGGGCAGGATGGCTACACCTTC. Residues: CASRGQDGYTF. V usage is TRBV25-1 and J usage is TRBJ1-2, with TRBD1 as a possible D gene (5 bases). V lost 6 bases and J lost 6, with 8 bases in between. CDR3 length equals 11 residues. The germline CDR1 and CDR2 sequences are MGHDK and SYGVNS.

The V gene is TRBV27, the J gene TRBJ2-3; 10 bases agree with TRBD2. The germline CDR1 and CDR2 sequences are MNHEY and SMNVEV (reference sequence). V lost 2 bases to trimming and J lost 4 bases; unmatched junction nucleotides: 3. CDR3 length: 15 residues. CDR3 in DNA: TGTGCCAGCAGTTTAATGCTAGCGGGAGCAGATACGCAGTATTTT. Its protein product is CASSLMLAGADTQYF.

The J gene is TRBJ1-1, the V gene TRBV27; D is possibly TRBD1 (6 bases). Looked up from germline, CDR1 is MNHEY and CDR2 is SMNVEV (reference sequence). The CDR3 loop spans 15 amino acids. V was shortened by 5 bases and J by 0 bases, with 13 bases between the two germline ends. The CDR3 nucleotides are TGTGCCAGCAGTACCTCCTACAGGGTGAACACTGAAGCTTTCTTT. This translates into CASSTSYRVNTEAFF.

V usage is TRBV5-6 and J usage is TRBJ1-2, with 12 nucleotides matching TRBD1. The CDR3 runs 17 residues. V was pared by 2 bases and J by 4 bases, with 9 bases of the junction left unmatched. Per germline, CDR1 SGHDT and CDR2 YYEEEE. The CDR3 coding sequence is TGTGCCAGCAGCTTAAAAGGGGACAGGGGGCGAGGCTATGGCTACACCTTC. This gives the protein CASSLKGDRGRGYGYTF. The whole variable domain, filled in from reference TRBV5-6 and TRBJ1-2, reads DAGVTQSPTHLIKTRGQQVTLRCSPKSGHDTVSWYQQALGQGPQFIFQYYEEEERQRGNFPDRFSGHQFPNYSSELNVNALLLGDSALYLCASSLKGDRGRGYGYTFGSGTRLTVV.

The J gene is TRBJ2-5, the V gene TRBV9; 14 bases are a match to TRBD2. Germline loops: CDR1 SGDLS, CDR2 YYNGEE. J gave up 5 bases and V 4 bases, and 4 bases lay outside the gene matches. The length of the CDR3 is 15 residues. CDR3 protein: CASSPGLAGVETQYF. The DNA for the CDR3 is TGTGCCAGCAGCCCGGGACTAGCGGGGGTCGAGACCCAGTACTTC.

There are many counts of this clone. The chain employs TRBV7-8 and TRBJ2-3; TRBD1 matches 8 bases. Germline CDR1 SGHVS, CDR2 FQNEAQ. This CDR3 spans 15 amino acids. Trimming cost V 5 bases and J 2 bases; bases outside gene matches: 6. CDR3 DNA sequence: TGTGCCAGCAGCCTAAGACAGGGGTACACAGATACGCAGTATTTT. Its protein is CASSLRQGYTDTQYF.

This clone came up once. Given a much more abundant clone one base away, this may be a read error. This chain uses TRBV11-2 with TRBJ1-2; a possible D gene is TRBD1 (5 bases). CDR3 length equals 13 residues. Trimming took off 5 bases at V and 2 bases at J, with 9 bases between the two ends. Germline loops: CDR1 SGHAT, CDR2 FQNNGV. The CDR3 reads CASSRDRNYGYTF. The CDR3 bases are TGTGCCAGCAGCCGTGACAGAAACTATGGCTACACCTTC.